Below are 20 T cell receptor beta chains sequenced from a single sample in a study of cytomegalovirus exposure and HLA in healthy donors (dated by TCRdb to between 2016 and 2019). The receptor library was made with the immunoSEQ multiplex PCR assay. A mixture of 60 forward primers for TCR Vbeta segments and 13 reverse primers for TCR Jbeta segments was used in the multiplex PCR. Here the immuneACCESS table is served through TCRdb, limited to in-frame sequences with V and J called. Missing clones are a known gap in these copies; in checked studies unresolved V genes cover under half, and the rest lacks a known reason. The sample table records around 160,000 clones; 75% to 90% of these occur just once. The ten most abundant clones make up around 4.1% of the sample. What was sequenced was PBMCs. The origin of the receptors is a man aged 50 to 60 in good health and CMV-seropositive.

This clone showed up just a few times. This sequence joins TRBV9 and TRBJ2-1, with a possible D match to TRBD2 (6 bases). V was clipped by 0 bases and J by 4 bases, with 14 bases between them. Germline loops: CDR1 SGDLS, CDR2 YYNGEE. CDR3 length: 16 amino acids. The CDR3 DNA reads TGTGCCAGCAGCGTAGTTGGGCGCGGGAATTACAATGAGCAGTTCTTC. It yields the protein CASSVVGRGNYNEQFF.

V gene TRBV9 combines with J gene TRBJ2-5; TRBD2 aligns across 7 bases. J was trimmed by 5 bases and V by 0 bases; bases with no gene match: 7. Germline V lookup: CDR1 SGDLS, CDR2 YYNGEE. The CDR3 runs 15 residues. The CDR3 here is CASSVEGREWETQYF. CDR3 sequence (DNA): TGTGCCAGCAGCGTAGAGGGGAGGGAGTGGGAGACCCAGTACTTC.

The chain has TRBV29-1 and TRBJ2-1; D is ambiguous. The V end was cut by 7 bases, the J end by 3 bases, with 13 bases between. This CDR3 spans 13 amino acids. CDR1 SQVTM and CDR2 ANQGSEA come from the germline V gene. DNA for the CDR3: TGCAGCGCCCCCGAGACATTCTACAATGAGCAGTTCTTC. Translated, it gives CSAPETFYNEQFF.

This chain joins TRBV2 and TRBJ2-3; 9 bases line up with TRBD2. The CDR3 spans 16 residues. V lost 1 base, J lost 0 bases, and 2 bases stayed unmatched. Germline V gene lookup returns CDR1 SNHLY and CDR2 FYNNEI. The CDR3 here is CASSEGLAGSTDTQYF. The CDR3 DNA reads TGTGCCAGCAGTGAAGGGCTAGCGGGAAGCACAGATACGCAGTATTTT.

The chain recombines TRBV10-3 with TRBJ2-3, with 8 bases fitting TRBD2. This CDR3 is built from 15 residues. Germline V gene lookup returns CDR1 ENHRY and CDR2 SYGVKD. The J segment lost 0 bases and the V segment lost 6 bases, leaving 5 bases of the junction unmatched. The CDR3, as DNA: TGTGCCATCAGGCCGAGCGGGGGTAGCACAGATACGCAGTATTTT. Protein: CAIRPSGGSTDTQYF.

In nucleotides, the CDR3 is TGTGCCAGCAGCGTAGCTGCGGGGGGGCGGGGGAGAGAGACCCAGTACTTC. This codes for CASSVAAGGRGRETQYF. The gene calls are TRBV9 and TRBJ2-5, with 9 nucleotides matching TRBD2. CDR3 length: 17 amino acids. Germline V gene data show CDR1 as SGDLS and CDR2 as YYNGEE. Unmatched junction bases numbered 10, after V lost 0 bases and J lost 4 bases.

The chain joins TRBV4-2 to TRBJ2-7; 9 bases match TRBD1. V lost 3 bases, J lost 5 bases, and 5 bases stayed unmatched. Germline V CDR1 and CDR2: LGHNA, YNFKEQ. CDR3 length equals 14 residues. Here the CDR3 reads CASSQPGQGNEQYF. CDR3 DNA sequence: TGTGCCAGCAGCCAGCCGGGACAGGGAAACGAGCAGTACTTC.

This clone was seen more than once but under ten times. The rearrangement joins TRBV11-2 to TRBJ1-2; 9 positions agree with TRBD1. The CDR3 runs to 14 residues. From germline, CDR1 is SGHAT and CDR2 FQNNGV. The V gene end was trimmed by 3 bases and the J gene end by 7 bases; junction bases not matched to a gene: 6. The CDR3: CASSLGQGMGGYTF. CDR3 DNA: TGTGCCAGCAGCTTGGGACAGGGTATGGGTGGCTACACCTTC.

The chain couples TRBV11-2 to TRBJ2-7; TRBD1 matches at 7 bases. With V trimmed by 4 bases and J by 0 bases, 6 bases remained unmatched. Germline V gene sequence: CDR1 SGHAT, CDR2 FQNNGV. CDR3 length: 15 residues. CDR3 sequence: CASSYLTGSSYEQYF. CDR3 bases: TGTGCCAGCAGCTACCTGACAGGGAGCTCCTACGAGCAGTACTTC.

V and J are TRBV5-1 and TRBJ1-1, with TRBD1 matching over 8 bases. The CDR3 totals 16 residues. The junction had 8 bases not matched to a gene; V was cut back by 0 bases and J by 4 bases. Germline CDR1 reads SGHRS; CDR2 reads YFSETQ. The DNA of the CDR3 is TGCGCCAGCAGCTTGGGGGGGCAGGGGGCGCCCACTGAAGCTTTCTTT. This codes for CASSLGGQGAPTEAFF.

The gene calls are TRBV27 and TRBJ2-5; 7 bases are shared with TRBD1. Germline V lookup: CDR1 MNHEY, CDR2 SMNVEV (reference sequence). V trimming: 2 bases; J trimming: 4 bases; junction bases outside the gene matches: 1. CDR3 length: 13 amino acids. The CDR3 coding sequence is TGTGCCAGCAGTTTAAGACAGGGAGAGACCCAGTACTTC. It is translated as CASSLRQGETQYF.

The gene calls are TRBV7-8 and TRBJ1-2; 9 bases line up with TRBD1. J lost 4 bases, V lost 4 bases, and 13 bases had no gene match. Germline CDR1 reads SGHVS; CDR2 reads FQNEAQ. The CDR3 covers 17 residues. In nucleotides, the CDR3 is TGTGCCAGCAGCTCCGGGACAGGGTTGGGGGGCTCCTATGGCTACACCTTC. Its translation: CASSSGTGLGGSYGYTF.

The chain employs TRBV11-2 and TRBJ2-3; 8 bases are shared with TRBD2. The CDR3 has 15 residues. After removal of 9 bases from V and 1 base from J, the junction contained 9 bases not matched to a gene. CDR1 is SGHAT, CDR2 FQNNGV, per germline. The CDR3 protein is CASSVYGGGTDTQYF. CDR3 coding DNA: TGTGCCAGTTCAGTGTACGGGGGGGGCACAGATACGCAGTATTTT.

The V gene is TRBV11-2, the J gene TRBJ2-7; D is undetermined. The V gene lost 1 base and the J gene lost 5 bases, with 12 bases spanning the gap. The CDR3 contains 14 residues. Germline-derived CDR1 and CDR2 are SGHAT and FQNNGV. The CDR3 loop is CASSLAQVGHEQYF. Here the CDR3 DNA reads TGTGCCAGCAGCTTAGCTCAGGTGGGCCACGAGCAGTACTTC.

This clone was seen just once. CDR3: CASGGGTYNEQFF. The CDR3 DNA is TGTGCCAGTGGGGGGGGGACCTACAATGAGCAGTTCTTC. The chain is built from TRBV14 and TRBJ2-1, with 7 bases that match TRBD2. This CDR3 spans 13 amino acids. CDR1 SGHDN and CDR2 FVKESK come from the germline V gene. V shed 9 bases, J shed 2 bases, and the junction held 4 bases outside the gene matches.

The rearrangement joins TRBV27 to TRBJ1-5; perhaps TRBD1 as D (5 bases). The CDR3 has 15 residues. Germline V gives CDR1 MNHEY, CDR2 SMNVEV (reference sequence). V was cut by 0 bases and J by 6 bases, with 12 bases left in between. CDR3 loop: CASSLSGGALQPQHF. CDR3 in DNA: TGTGCCAGCAGTTTATCTGGCGGGGCGCTTCAGCCCCAGCATTTT.

V is TRBV5-1 and J is TRBJ1-4; the D gene is possibly TRBD1 (6 bases). Per germline, CDR1 SGHRS and CDR2 YFSETQ. The V and J ends lost 0 bases and 8 bases respectively, with 11 bases between them. The CDR3 runs to 14 residues. In DNA form, the CDR3 reads TGCGCCAGCAGCTTGGCAGGGCAGGGGGAAAAACTGTTTTTT. Translation: CASSLAGQGEKLFF.

This clone occurred a few times. The chain recombines TRBV28 with TRBJ2-5; D is uncertain. The V gene lost 3 bases and the J gene lost 1 base, with 9 bases spanning the gap. CDR3 length: 14 residues. Germline CDR1 is MDHEN and CDR2 is SYDVKM. The CDR3 protein is CASSFRVLQETQYF. In DNA, the CDR3 is TGTGCCAGCAGTTTCCGGGTTCTCCAAGAGACCCAGTACTTC.

This clone was detected only once. This chain uses TRBV7-7 with TRBJ2-2, with D uncertain. Trimming removed 5 bases from V and 2 bases from J, with 15 bases in between. The germline V gene encodes CDR1 SSHAT and CDR2 FNYEAQ (reference sequence). CDR3 length: 16 residues. This CDR3 reads CASSLTRVTNTGELFF. The DNA for the CDR3 is TGTGCCAGCAGCCTAACTCGGGTTACTAACACCGGGGAGCTGTTTTTT.

CDR3 loop: CASSTGGSMNSPLHF. In nucleotides, the CDR3 is TGTGCCAGCAGCACCGGAGGCAGCATGAATTCACCCCTCCACTTT. This sequence joins TRBV14 and TRBJ1-6; D gene unclear. This CDR3 has 15 residues. Trimming took off 5 bases at V and 7 bases at J, with 15 bases between the two ends. Germline loops: CDR1 SGHDN, CDR2 FVKESK.